These 24 T cell receptor beta chains were sequenced from one sample in a study of shared clonotypes between healthy human individuals (dated by TCRdb to about 2020). CD8 naive samples were CD45RO-negative cells positively selected for CCR7, giving a CD45RA+CCR7+ population that excluded TemRA cells. Receptor amplification or capture employed the immunoSEQ multiplex PCR assay. Sourced from immuneACCESS, this table was stored by TCRdb with only in-frame sequences that have V and J called. A share of the clones is absent; for the studies checked, an unresolved V gene accounts for under half, and the remainder has no known explanation. The sample table shows some 2 million clones, and around 96% are seen once. Jointly, the top ten make up 0.85% to 1.3% of the sample. The sample was naive CD8+ T cells sorted from blood. The cell subset or site label here, explained by the study, means: CD45RA+CCR7+. All receptors come from a young man in good health.

The V call is TRBV4-1, the J call TRBJ1-1; possibly TRBD1 for D (5 bases). Germline V CDR1 and CDR2: MGHRA, YSYEKL. The CDR3 consists of 13 residues. V lost 5 bases and J 1 base, leaving 8 bases between the germline ends. CDR3 DNA sequence: TGCGCCAGCAGCACCGGGGGGAACACTGAAGCTTTCTTT. As protein: CASSTGGNTEAFF.

The rearrangement links TRBV5-4 to TRBJ1-2; D gene uncertain. Germline V CDR1 and CDR2: SGHNT, YYREEE (reference sequence). The CDR3 totals 14 residues. The V end was cut by 6 bases, the J end by 8 bases, with 20 bases between. CDR3 protein: CASTQWGGMRGYTF. The CDR3 region has the DNA TGTGCCAGCACCCAGTGGGGAGGGATGCGGGGCTACACCTTC. The entire variable domain, with the rest obtained from reference TRBV5-4 and TRBJ1-2, is as follows: ETGVTQSPTHLIKTRGQQVTLRCSSQSGHNTVSWYQQALGQGPQFIFQYYREEENGRGNFPPRFSGLQFPNYSSELNVNALELDDSALYLCASTQWGGMRGYTFGSGTRLTVV.

A single count supports this clone. This rearrangement joins TRBV6-1 to TRBJ1-1, with D possibly TRBD1 on 6 matching bases. This CDR3 region has 14 residues. Germline lookup yields CDR1 MNHNS and CDR2 SASEGT. Between the trimmed V and J ends, which lost 8 bases and 1 base, there was a span of 14 bases. The CDR3 DNA reads as TGTGCCAGCGTAGACTGGACAGCGAACACTGAAGCTTTCTTT. It translates to CASVDWTANTEAFF.

The chain combines TRBV27 with TRBJ2-7, with 8 bases aligning to TRBD1. CDR1 MNHEY and CDR2 SMNVEV come from the germline V gene (reference sequence). This CDR3 is 16 amino acids long. V lost 0 bases and J lost 2; bases outside the gene matches: 6. Here the CDR3 DNA reads TGTGCCAGCAGTTTATCCCCGACAGGGGCCACCTACGAGCAGTACTTC. It is translated as CASSLSPTGATYEQYF.

J is TRBJ2-7 and V is TRBV5-4; the D gene is possibly TRBD1 (6 bases). Germline loops: CDR1 SGHNT, CDR2 YYREEE (reference sequence). V was pared by 3 bases and J by 4 bases, with 8 bases between. CDR3 size: 12 residues. The DNA for the CDR3 is TGTGCCAGCAGCTACGGGACATACGAGCAGTACTTC. Translated, it gives CASSYGTYEQYF.

The chain uses TRBV6-1 and TRBJ2-2; 8 bases map to TRBD2. The CDR3 spans 13 residues. Germline values: CDR1 MNHNS, CDR2 SASEGT. In nucleotides, the CDR3 is TGTGTGACGCGGGGGGCTGGATCCGGGGAGCTGTTTTTT. Residues: CVTRGAGSGELFF.

This clone was observed a single time. The J gene is TRBJ2-7, the V gene TRBV9; D is possibly TRBD2 (5 bases). CDR1 is SGDLS and CDR2 is YYNGEE in the germline V gene. The CDR3 length is 14 residues. Trimming took off 4 bases at V and 1 base at J, with 12 bases between the two ends. The chain's CDR3 is CASSPDSFSYEQYF. Here the CDR3 DNA reads TGTGCCAGCAGCCCGGACTCATTTTCCTACGAGCAGTACTTC.

The J gene is TRBJ2-1, the V gene TRBV19; the D gene is possibly TRBD2 (5 bases). CDR3 length: 13 amino acids. With 5 bases removed from V and 3 bases from J, the gap between germline ends came to 8 bases. Germline V CDR1 and CDR2: LNHDA, SQIVND (reference sequence). The CDR3 DNA reads TGTGCCAGTAGTCCCGGGGACTACAATGAGCAGTTCTTC. Translated: CASSPGDYNEQFF.

This chain links TRBV18 with TRBJ1-2; TRBD1 is a possible D gene (6 bases). The CDR3 is made up of 17 amino acids. The germline CDR1 and CDR2 sequences are KGHSH and LQKENI. V lost 8 bases to trimming and J lost 4 bases, with 26 bases between them. The CDR3 DNA reads as TGTGCCAGCACCTCTATGGGTACGGCAGGGGAGCCCTATGGCTACACCTTC. Translating gives CASTSMGTAGEPYGYTF.

The J gene is TRBJ2-7, the V gene TRBV27, with 10 positions matching TRBD1. The CDR3 is 17 residues long. Trimming removed 3 bases from V and 1 base from J; junction bases left unmatched: 9. Germline CDR1 reads MNHEY; CDR2 reads SMNVEV (reference sequence). The CDR3 is CASSFVGTGVSSYEQYF. In DNA, the CDR3 is TGTGCCAGCAGTTTCGTCGGGACAGGGGTATCATCCTACGAGCAGTACTTC.

This chain links TRBV6-1 with TRBJ2-7; 10 nucleotides match TRBD1. The CDR3 consists of 15 residues. From germline, CDR1 is MNHNS and CDR2 SASEGT. Losses at the gene ends were 8 bases for V and 3 bases for J; bases not matched to a gene: 10. Here the CDR3 reads CASDKSDRGFYEQYF. The CDR3 bases are TGTGCCAGCGACAAGTCGGACAGGGGGTTCTACGAGCAGTACTTC.

The J gene is TRBJ1-2, the V gene TRBV19; D possibly corresponds to TRBD1 (6 bases). Germline loops: CDR1 LNHDA, CDR2 SQIVND (reference sequence). Trimming left V 7 bases short and J 2 bases short, with 17 bases between. This CDR3 is 15 amino acids long. This chain's CDR3 is CASKGGVPSNYGYTF. CDR3 bases: TGTGCCAGTAAGGGGGGGGTACCTTCGAACTATGGCTACACCTTC.

In DNA, the CDR3 is TGCGCCAGCAGCCAGGGTGGGGAAGCGGGAGGGCAAGGCACCGGGGAGCTGTTTTTT. This translates into CASSQGGEAGGQGTGELFF. V is TRBV4-3 and J is TRBJ2-2; 10 nucleotides align to TRBD2. CDR1 is LGHNA, CDR2 YSLEER, per germline. The CDR3 runs 19 residues. The trim removed 3 bases at V and 4 bases at J, leaving 14 bases unmatched.

Concerning this clone itself: This sample also contains other DNA sequences that code for the same CDR3. V and J are TRBV5-1 and TRBJ2-7; TRBD1 might be the D (5 bases). This CDR3 comprises 13 residues. CDR1 SGHRS and CDR2 YFSETQ come from the germline V gene. Trimming removed 5 bases from V and 1 base from J, with 10 bases in between. The CDR3: CASRFDRSYEQYF. The CDR3 coding sequence is TGCGCCAGCAGGTTTGACAGATCCTACGAGCAGTACTTC. Complete variable domain (other parts from reference TRBV5-1 and TRBJ2-7): KAGVTQTPRYLIKTRGQQVTLSCSPISGHRSVSWYQQTPGQGLQFLFEYFSETQRNKGNFPGRFSGRQFSNSRSEMNVSTLELGDSALYLCASRFDRSYEQYFGPGTRLTVT.

The genes are TRBV14 and TRBJ2-1, with D perhaps assigned TRBD1 or TRBD2 (5 bases each). In germline, CDR1 is SGHDN, CDR2 FVKESK. Trimming pared 3 bases from V and 9 bases from J, leaving 12 bases between. The CDR3 covers 13 residues. The CDR3 nucleotides read TGTGCCAGCAGCCATCCCGGGACGCCTGAGCAGTTCTTC. Translated, it gives CASSHPGTPEQFF.

This clone has just one count. This chain connects TRBV28 to TRBJ2-6; possibly TRBD1 for D (6 bases). Germline V gene sequence: CDR1 MDHEN, CDR2 SYDVKM. V lost 3 bases, J lost 0 bases, and 12 bases lay in between. The CDR3 is made up of 17 amino acids. CDR3 loop: CASSFPGVGSGANVLTF. The DNA of the CDR3 is TGTGCCAGCAGTTTCCCAGGGGTGGGCTCTGGGGCCAACGTCCTGACTTTC. Together with reference TRBV28 and TRBJ2-6, the CDR3 gives the full variable domain: DVKVTQSSRYLVKRTGEKVFLECVQDMDHENMFWYRQDPGLGLRLIYFSYDVKMKEKGDIPEGYSVSREKKERFSLILESASTNQTSMYLCASSFPGVGSGANVLTFGAGSRLTVL.

The rearrangement links TRBV6-5 to TRBJ2-1; 8 bases are shared with TRBD2. The germline CDR1 and CDR2 sequences are MNHEY and SVGAGI. The CDR3 sequence is 13 residues long. V trimming: 0 bases; J trimming: 15 bases; junction bases outside the gene matches: 7. The CDR3: CASSYSMGLGLFF. Written as DNA, the CDR3 is TGTGCCAGCAGTTACTCGATGGGACTAGGGCTGTTCTTC.

The rearrangement links TRBV12-5 to TRBJ2-2; 7 positions agree with TRBD1. Germline values: CDR1 LGHNT, CDR2 FRNRAP. The CDR3 consists of 17 residues. Trimming at V came to 6 bases and at J to 4 bases, leaving 14 bases not matched to a gene. The CDR3 region is CASGSDGTVRSTGELFF. The CDR3 coding sequence is TGTGCTAGTGGGTCAGATGGGACAGTTAGAAGCACCGGGGAGCTGTTTTTT. The whole variable domain, remainder taken from reference TRBV12-5 and TRBJ2-2, is DARVTQTPRHKVTEMGQEVTMRCQPILGHNTVFWYRQTMMQGLELLAYFRNRAPLDDSGMPKDRFSAEMPDATLATLKIQPSEPRDSAVYFCASGSDGTVRSTGELFFGEGSRLTVL.

CDR3 sequence (DNA): TGTGCCAGCAGTCCCGGGACTACCCCCTCCTACGAGCAGTACTTC. It translates to CASSPGTTPSYEQYF. The V call is TRBV28, the J call TRBJ2-7; 7 positions agree with TRBD2. This CDR3 region has 15 residues. In germline, CDR1 is MDHEN, CDR2 SYDVKM. Unmatched junction bases numbered 7, after V lost 5 bases and J lost 0 bases.

J is TRBJ2-7 and V is TRBV4-3; D gene ambiguous. With 0 bases removed from V and 1 base from J, the gap between germline ends came to 10 bases. The CDR3 has 15 amino acids. Germline lookup yields CDR1 LGHNA and CDR2 YSLEER. CDR3 coding DNA: TGCGCCAGCAGCCAAGAATCTGTCCAATCCTACGAGCAGTACTTC. It is translated as CASSQESVQSYEQYF.

This clone came up once. This sample also contains other DNA sequences that code for the same CDR3. The chain joins TRBV9 to TRBJ1-1; D call uncertain. V was clipped by 4 bases and J by 4 bases, with 5 bases between them. The CDR3 runs to 11 residues. Germline V lookup: CDR1 SGDLS, CDR2 YYNGEE. The CDR3 is CASSTGTEAFF. The CDR3 region has the DNA TGTGCCAGCAGCACGGGCACTGAAGCTTTCTTT.

The genes are TRBV2 and TRBJ1-2, with a possible D match to TRBD1 (5 bases). Trimming removed 3 bases at V and 0 bases at J, with 14 bases between. CDR1 is SNHLY and CDR2 is FYNNEI in the germline V gene. The length of the CDR3 is 16 residues. CDR3 in amino acids: CASSEAGTPANYGYTF. The CDR3 bases are TGTGCCAGCAGTGAGGCGGGGACCCCGGCTAACTATGGCTACACCTTC.

The chain joins TRBV4-1 to TRBJ1-1; TRBD1 matches 10 bases. The V gene end was trimmed by 0 bases and the J gene end by 4 bases; junction bases not matched to a gene: 2. Germline loops: CDR1 MGHRA, CDR2 YSYEKL. The CDR3 covers 15 residues. CDR3 residues: CASSQDGDRGTEAFF. The CDR3 DNA reads TGCGCCAGCAGCCAAGATGGGGACAGGGGCACTGAAGCTTTCTTT.

This chain connects TRBV13 to TRBJ2-2; 7 nucleotides match TRBD1. With 1 base clipped from V and 5 bases from J, the junction kept 10 bases outside the gene matches. Per germline, CDR1 PRHDT and CDR2 FYEKMQ (reference sequence). This CDR3 region has 17 residues. The CDR3 protein is CASSLALDRVRTGELFF. The CDR3 DNA is TGTGCCAGCAGCTTAGCCCTCGACAGGGTCAGGACCGGGGAGCTGTTTTTT.